Listed here are 26 T cell receptor beta chains from one sample, sequenced in a study of spatial heterogeneity in lung cancer (dated by TCRdb to the late 2010s). The time point label for this specimen denotes: sample taken at primary tumor resection. Without any cell sorting, TCR sequencing was performed on whole RNA extracted either from tumor and nontumor lung tissue or from cryopreserved PBMC samples. Preparation of the library involved 5' RACE. The sample was run on a NextSeq 500. The raw public reads went through TCRdb reprocessing: fastp at Q25, MiXCR clone calling, in-frame beta chains kept. Rows with one shared CDR3 protein collapse into an entry with the most common genes and DNA. This sample lists under 4,000 distinct CDR3 sequences; 25% to 35% were detected once. The ten largest clones add up to 35% to 45% of the sample. Material: PBMCs, obtained at surgery. The receptors stem from a female donor with early-stage non-small cell lung cancer.

On this clonotype: Because the library targeted alpha chains, this beta chain is an off-target read whose size means little. The rearrangement joins TRBV14 to TRBJ1-2; no firm D call. The V and J ends lost 6 bases and 5 bases respectively, with 13 bases between them. Germline lookup yields CDR1 SGHDN and CDR2 FVKESK. The CDR3 covers 13 residues. The chain's CDR3 is CASSPSSGYGYTF. DNA for the CDR3: TGTGCCAGCAGTCCTAGCTCTGGGTATGGCTACACCTTC. Full variable domain (outside the CDR3, taken from reference TRBV14 and TRBJ1-2): EAGVTQFPSHSVIEKGQTVTLRCDPISGHDNLYWYRRVMGKEIKFLLHFVKESKQDESGMPNNRFLAERTGGTYSTLKVQPAELEDSGVYFCASSPSSGYGYTFGSGTRLTVV.

This clonotype was found a few times. The size of this beta chain means little, since it is a stray read in a library made for alpha chains. This rearrangement joins TRBV11-2 to TRBJ1-1; D ambiguous. Per germline, CDR1 SGHAT and CDR2 FQNNGV. The CDR3 runs 14 residues. Between the trimmed V and J ends, which lost 7 bases and 4 bases, there was a span of 16 bases. As DNA, the CDR3 is TGTGCCAGCAACGGACTCAGGCGGATCACTGAAGCTTTCTTT. It encodes CASNGLRRITEAFF.

This clonotype appeared a few times. Found in a library prepared for alpha chains, this beta chain is an off-target read, and its abundance has little meaning. The genes are TRBV19 and TRBJ2-3; 7 nucleotides match TRBD2. This CDR3 is 18 amino acids long. Germline assignment: CDR1 LNHDA and CDR2 SQIVND (reference sequence). Losses at the gene ends were 0 bases for V and 0 bases for J; bases not matched to a gene: 9. CDR3 DNA: TGTGCCAGTAGTATAGACGCCCCAAGGGAGGGCAGCACAGATACGCAGTATTTT. Its protein product is CASSIDAPREGSTDTQYF.

This clonotype has only a few counts. A library prepared for alpha chains yielded this beta chain as an off-target read; its size is of little meaning. V gene TRBV24-1 combines with J gene TRBJ2-6; TRBD1 matches 9 bases. V trimming: 4 bases; J trimming: 0 bases; junction bases outside the gene matches: 6. Per the germline V gene, CDR1 is KGHDR and CDR2 is SFDVKD. The CDR3 loop spans 18 amino acids. CDR3 region: CATSDPGQGVSGANVLTF. The CDR3 DNA reads as TGTGCCACCAGTGACCCGGGACAGGGAGTCTCTGGGGCCAACGTCCTGACTTTC.

This clonotype was recorded a few times. This beta chain came through as a stray read in a library set up for alpha chains, and its size says little. The CDR3 DNA follows: TGTGCCAGCAGCCTTAGCGGAGCCGGGTCGAGCTACAATGAGCAGTTCTTC. It translates to CASSLSGAGSSYNEQFF. The chain carries TRBV14 and TRBJ2-1, with a possible D match to TRBD2 (6 bases). Trimming removed 4 bases at V and 3 bases at J, with 19 bases between. CDR3 length: 17 amino acids. Germline V gives CDR1 SGHDN, CDR2 FVKESK.

This clonotype appeared a few times. The library was designed around alpha chains, so this beta chain is a stray read whose abundance carries little weight. The chain recombines TRBV12-3 or TRBV12-4 with TRBJ2-7; D call uncertain. The CDR3 loop spans 13 amino acids. Trimming removed 4 bases at V and 2 bases at J, with 9 bases between. The CDR3 loop reads CASSWSDPYEQYF. CDR3 sequence (DNA): TGTGCCAGCAGTTGGAGCGATCCCTACGAGCAGTACTTC.

About this clonotype: At one end, the junction sequence differs from germline, possibly due to a read error. With the library built for alpha chains, this beta chain is off target and its frequency is not meaningful. This chain uses TRBV20-1 with TRBJ2-5; no reliable D call. The CDR3 spans 15 residues. Looked up from germline, CDR1 is DFQATT and CDR2 is SNEGSKA (reference sequence). The CDR3 region is CCARIFRALQETQYF. The CDR3 region has the DNA TGCTGTGCTAGAATTTTCCGGGCCCTACAAGAGACCCAGTACTTC.

Notes on this clonotype: This beta chain turned up in a library designed for alpha chains; as an off-target read, its abundance says little. The V call is TRBV7-9, the J call TRBJ2-1, with a weak D call TRBD1 (6 bases). Deletions cut 5 bases from V and 8 bases from J, with 10 bases between. In germline, CDR1 is SEHNR, CDR2 FQNEAQ (reference sequence). The CDR3 extends over 12 amino acids. The DNA for the CDR3 is TGTGCCAGCAGCAAACAGGGCTATGAGCAGTTCTTC. Protein: CASSKQGYEQFF.

By share, this clonotype counts as medium-sized. This beta chain is a stray sequence in a library constructed for alpha chains; its clone size is not meaningful. The chain employs TRBV14 and TRBJ2-3, with D possibly TRBD2 on 6 matching bases. CDR1 and CDR2 (germline): SGHDN, FVKESK. V lost 4 bases, J lost 9 bases, and 14 bases lay in between. CDR3 size: 13 residues. CDR3 nucleotides: TGTGCCAGCAGCCCTTTCGACGGAGGGACGCAGTATTTT. It yields the protein CASSPFDGGTQYF.

In this sample, this clonotype turned up a few times. This beta chain is a stray read from a library made for alpha chains; its abundance is not meaningful. V gene TRBV5-1 combines with J gene TRBJ2-2, with D maybe TRBD1 (5 bases). Trimming pared 0 bases from V and 4 bases from J, leaving 10 bases between. The germline CDR1 and CDR2 sequences are SGHRS and YFSETQ. The CDR3 loop spans 15 amino acids. The CDR3 region is CASSLGQGPTGELFF. CDR3 nucleotides: TGCGCCAGCAGCTTGGGGCAGGGCCCCACCGGGGAGCTGTTTTTT. The entire variable domain, with the rest obtained from reference TRBV5-1 and TRBJ2-2, is as follows: KAGVTQTPRYLIKTRGQQVTLSCSPISGHRSVSWYQQTPGQGLQFLFEYFSETQRNKGNFPGRFSGRQFSNSRSEMNVSTLELGDSALYLCASSLGQGPTGELFFGEGSRLTVL.

This clonotype is labeled medium-sized. Found in a library prepared for alpha chains, this beta chain is an off-target read, and its abundance has little meaning. This chain links TRBV12-3 or TRBV12-4 with TRBJ2-7, with a tentative D call TRBD1 (6 bases). This CDR3 is built from 12 residues. With 6 bases removed from V and 8 bases from J, the gap between germline ends came to 14 bases. This CDR3 is CASSLDSTKQYF. The CDR3, as DNA: TGTGCCAGCAGCCTGGACAGTACCAAGCAGTACTTC.

Sample share makes this clonotype medium-sized (0.01 to 0.1%). The library was built for alpha chains, so this beta chain is an off-target read and its size means little. The rearrangement joins TRBV5-1 to TRBJ2-2; D call uncertain. This CDR3 region has 14 residues. Germline V gives CDR1 SGHRS, CDR2 YFSETQ. V was clipped by 1 base and J by 7 bases, with 11 bases between them. Here the CDR3 reads CASSLYSKSGELFF. CDR3 nucleotide sequence: TGCGCCAGCAGCTTGTACTCAAAGAGCGGGGAGCTGTTTTTT. The full variable domain, with the rest looked up from reference TRBV5-1 and TRBJ2-2, is KAGVTQTPRYLIKTRGQQVTLSCSPISGHRSVSWYQQTPGQGLQFLFEYFSETQRNKGNFPGRFSGRQFSNSRSEMNVSTLELGDSALYLCASSLYSKSGELFFGEGSRLTVL.

This clonotype was counted between two and nine times. This beta chain is an off-target read within a library intended for alpha chains, so its frequency means little. The V and J genes are TRBV4-2 and TRBJ2-1, with unresolved D. The germline gives CDR1 LGHNA, CDR2 YNFKEQ. This CDR3 region has 13 residues. V lost 0 bases, J lost 10 bases, and 10 bases lay in between. CDR3 sequence reads: CASSQDKRAEQFF. The CDR3 DNA reads TGTGCCAGCAGCCAAGATAAGCGAGCGGAGCAGTTCTTC.

This clonotype showed up just a few times. This beta chain slipped into a library made for alpha chains as a stray read, so its size is not meaningful. The V gene is TRBV12-3 or TRBV12-4, the J gene TRBJ2-7, with D perhaps TRBD1 (6 bases). CDR3 length: 14 amino acids. Trimming left V 3 bases short and J 7 bases short, with 16 bases between. CDR3 loop: CASSLGHRFLEQYF. The DNA for the CDR3 is TGTGCCAGCAGTTTGGGACACCGATTCTTGGAGCAGTACTTC.

As concerns this clonotype: This beta chain represents an off-target read in a library built for alpha chains; its size is of limited meaning. J is TRBJ2-4 and V is TRBV7-9, with no clear D. CDR3 length: 14 amino acids. The V gene's germline CDR1 is SEHNR and CDR2 FQNEAQ (reference sequence). V was trimmed by 5 bases and J by 5 bases, leaving 13 bases between them. The CDR3 sequence is CASSQKGVQNIQYF. The CDR3 DNA reads TGTGCCAGCAGCCAAAAGGGCGTGCAAAACATTCAGTACTTC. Based on the CDR3 plus reference TRBV7-9 and TRBJ2-4, the full variable domain is DTGVSQNPRHKITKRGQNVTFRCDPISEHNRLYWYRQTLGQGPEFLTYFQNEAQLEKSRLLSDRFSAERPKGSFSTLEIQRTEQGDSAMYLCASSQKGVQNIQYFGAGTRLSVL.

This clonotype is classed as medium-sized. This beta chain was picked up by a library intended for alpha chains and is off target, so its count carries little meaning. This rearrangement joins TRBV5-5 to TRBJ2-1; 10 nucleotides match TRBD2. Per germline, CDR1 SGHKS and CDR2 YYEKEE (reference sequence). The J segment lost 7 bases and the V segment lost 6 bases, leaving 10 bases of the junction unmatched. The CDR3 has 15 residues. CDR3 sequence (DNA): TGTGCCAGCACCATGAGCGGGAGGGCGGGGAATGAGCAGTTCTTC. Encoded protein: CASTMSGRAGNEQFF.

Comment on this clonotype: This beta chain was picked up by a library intended for alpha chains and is off target, so its count carries little meaning. This chain uses TRBV5-1 with TRBJ2-1; TRBD2 matches at 8 bases. Germline assignment: CDR1 SGHRS and CDR2 YFSETQ. CDR3 length: 17 residues. The ends lost 1 base at V and 5 bases at J; junction bases unmatched: 11. This CDR3 is CASSLSSLAGSNNEQFF. The CDR3, as DNA: TGCGCCAGCAGCTTGTCCTCTCTAGCGGGTAGTAACAATGAGCAGTTCTTC.

A word on this clonotype: The library was prepared for alpha chains; this beta chain is a stray read, so its frequency means little. The chain combines TRBV6-2 or TRBV6-3 with TRBJ2-2; 8 bases agree with TRBD1. Trimming took 6 bases from V and 5 from J; bases not matched to a gene: 5. The germline gives CDR1 MNHEY, CDR2 SVGEGT. The CDR3 runs 14 residues. The chain's CDR3 is CASRRTGRTGELFF. The CDR3 bases are TGTGCCAGCAGAAGGACAGGGCGGACCGGGGAGCTGTTTTTT.

Comment on this clonotype: This beta chain is an off-target read within a library intended for alpha chains, so its frequency means little. The rearrangement uses TRBV14 and TRBJ2-7, with a weak D call TRBD2 (5 bases). This CDR3 region has 17 residues. Per the germline V gene, CDR1 is SGHDN and CDR2 is FVKESK. The ends were cut back, 3 bases at V and 3 bases at J, with 21 bases in the middle. CDR3 DNA: TGTGCCAGCAGCCAGGGCCCCGACGCGAGCGGCTTCTACGAGCAGTACTTC. It codes for CASSQGPDASGFYEQYF.

Of note for this clonotype: This beta chain slipped into a library made for alpha chains as a stray read, so its size is not meaningful. The chain is built from TRBV12-3 or TRBV12-4 and TRBJ2-2; no definite D call. There are 11 residues in the CDR3. V lost 6 bases to trimming and J lost 4 bases, with 3 bases between them. CDR3 region: CASSSTGELFF. The CDR3 DNA reads as TGTGCCAGCAGCTCCACCGGGGAGCTGTTTTTT.

This clonotype turned up a few times. This beta chain is an unintended read in a library built for alpha chains; its size means little. The V gene is TRBV6-2 or TRBV6-3, the J gene TRBJ2-1; 16 bases are a match to TRBD2. From germline, CDR1 is MNHEY and CDR2 SVGEGT. The junction had 18 bases not matched to a gene; V was cut back by 4 bases and J by 0 bases. The CDR3 is made up of 23 amino acids. Here the CDR3 DNA reads TGTGCCAGCAGTTGGGGACTAGCGGGAGGGCCCTCCCTGCTCCTCAGCTCCTACAATGAGCAGTTCTTC. Translated, it gives CASSWGLAGGPSLLLSSYNEQFF.

A single count supports this clonotype. This beta chain is an unintended read in a library built for alpha chains; its size means little. The chain is built from TRBV11-2 and TRBJ2-1; 9 bases map to TRBD2. The ends lost 1 base at V and 7 bases at J; junction bases unmatched: 5. This CDR3 has 15 residues. Germline CDR1 is SGHAT and CDR2 is FQNNGV. The CDR3 DNA is TGTGCCAGCAGCTTAGGTAGCGGGAGACAAAATGAGCAGTTCTTC. This gives the protein CASSLGSGRQNEQFF.

This clonotype was observed a handful of times. This beta chain came through as a stray read in a library set up for alpha chains, and its size says little. The CDR3, as DNA: TGTGCCAGCAGCCAGGACAGTCCGAACACCGGGGAGCTGTTTTTT. Translation gives CASSQDSPNTGELFF. V gene TRBV5-4 combines with J gene TRBJ2-2, with a weak D call TRBD1 (6 bases). Trimming took off 4 bases at V and 0 bases at J, with 10 bases between the two ends. CDR1 is SGHNT and CDR2 is YYREEE in the germline V gene (reference sequence). There are 15 residues in the CDR3.

This clonotype qualifies as medium-sized (0.01 to 0.1%). This beta chain is off target for a library built for alpha chains, so its abundance means little. This chain links TRBV24-1 with TRBJ2-3; the D is unclear. The CDR3 contains 14 residues. V lost 1 base, J lost 0 bases, and 4 bases lay in between. Germline CDR1 reads KGHDR; CDR2 reads SFDVKD. The DNA of the CDR3 is TGTGCCACCAGTGATTTTACTAGCACAGATACGCAGTATTTT. It encodes CATSDFTSTDTQYF.

This clonotype was observed a handful of times. This beta chain lies outside the target of a library built for alpha chains; its clone size means little. This sequence joins TRBV7-2 and TRBJ2-3; no definite D call. The CDR3 sequence is 14 residues long. V shed 1 base and J shed 3 bases, with 8 bases lying between them. Germline V lookup: CDR1 SGHTA, CDR2 FQGNSA. This CDR3 is CASSLDRGTDTQYF. The DNA of the CDR3 is TGTGCCAGCAGCTTAGATCGTGGGACAGATACGCAGTATTTT.

To note about this clonotype: As an off-target read in a library built for alpha chains, this beta chain has a frequency of little significance. This chain joins TRBV4-3 and TRBJ2-1; 15 positions match TRBD2. Germline lookup yields CDR1 LGHNA and CDR2 YSLEER. This CDR3 is built from 15 residues. Trimming took 3 bases from V and 6 from J; bases not matched to a gene: 0. The CDR3 is CASSQGLAGGNEQFF. The CDR3, as DNA: TGCGCCAGCAGCCAGGGACTAGCGGGAGGCAATGAGCAGTTCTTC.